This entry lists 8 T cell receptor beta chains sequenced from one sample in a study of cytomegalovirus exposure and HLA in healthy donors. A multiplex PCR was run with 60 Vbeta primers and 13 Jbeta primers. The protocol was immunoSEQ multiplex PCR, while the TCRdb copy is restricted to in-frame clones and leaves out a portion. The data hold under 150,000 clones, with approximately 75% observed a single time. Sequenced: PBMCs. The receptor set was obtained from a male donor in good health and CMV-seronegative.

V and J are TRBV7-9 and TRBJ2-7; TRBD1 might be the D (6 bases). CDR1 SEHNR and CDR2 FQNEAQ come from the germline V gene (reference sequence). This CDR3 contains 14 residues. V shed 1 base and J shed 6 bases, with 13 bases lying between them. The DNA for the CDR3 is TGTGCCAGCAGCTTAGGACAGGTTGGCGCCGAGCAGTACTTC. Protein product: CASSLGQVGAEQYF.

This clone was seen only once. This rearrangement joins TRBV5-1 to TRBJ1-2; 10 bases match TRBD1. V lost 4 bases and J lost 0; bases outside the gene matches: 9. CDR1 is SGHRS and CDR2 is YFSETQ in the germline V gene. The CDR3 extends over 17 amino acids. In nucleotides, the CDR3 is TGCGCCAGCAGCGACCGGGACAGGGGACCGTCTAACTATGGCTACACCTTC. It encodes CASSDRDRGPSNYGYTF.

The rearrangement joins TRBV5-6 to TRBJ2-3, with TRBD1 matching 11 bases. The germline CDR1 and CDR2 sequences are SGHDT and YYEEEE. The CDR3 totals 15 residues. V lost 3 bases, J lost 5 bases, and 5 bases stayed unmatched. The CDR3 spells CASSSPGQGVDTQYF. CDR3 DNA sequence: TGTGCCAGCAGCTCCCCGGGACAGGGGGTAGATACGCAGTATTTT.

This clone has only one observation. This chain links TRBV30 with TRBJ1-2, with D tentatively TRBD1 (5 bases). The germline gives CDR1 GTSNPN, CDR2 SVGIG (reference sequence). This CDR3 has 14 amino acids. V shed 2 bases and J shed 4 bases, with 14 bases lying between them. Written as DNA, the CDR3 is TGTGCCTGGAGTCGGGACTCCGGAACCTATGGCTACACCTTC. Its translation: CAWSRDSGTYGYTF.

CDR3 nucleotide sequence: TGTGCCAGCAGACCGTTGGGGGCAAATAATTCACCCCTCCACTTT. It codes for CASRPLGANNSPLHF. V gene TRBV7-6 combines with J gene TRBJ1-6; D is possibly TRBD1 (6 bases). Trimming pared 6 bases from V and 5 bases from J, leaving 14 bases between. The CDR3 runs to 15 residues. Germline-derived CDR1 and CDR2 are SGHVS and FNYEAQ.

The chain joins TRBV27 to TRBJ1-1; D perhaps matches TRBD1 (5 bases). The CDR3 consists of 15 residues. Trimming pared 3 bases from V and 1 base from J, leaving 12 bases between. Germline CDR1 reads MNHEY; CDR2 reads SMNVEV (reference sequence). The CDR3 nucleotides read TGTGCCAGCAGTTTCCGCGGGGGGTGGAACACTGAAGCTTTCTTT. Residues: CASSFRGGWNTEAFF.

This chain joins TRBV6-5 and TRBJ1-6; 7 bases are a match to TRBD1. Germline V gene sequence: CDR1 MNHEY, CDR2 SVGAGI. This CDR3 spans 15 amino acids. The V gene end was trimmed by 6 bases and the J gene end by 6 bases; junction bases not matched to a gene: 8. The CDR3 DNA reads TGTGCCAGCAGGAATACAGGGGTGCCTAATTCACCCCTCCACTTT. Amino acid sequence: CASRNTGVPNSPLHF.

In this sample, this clone turned up once. The genes are TRBV18 and TRBJ1-5; a possible D gene is TRBD1 (5 bases). CDR1 is KGHSH and CDR2 is LQKENI in the germline V gene. This CDR3 is built from 16 residues. Trimming removed 0 bases from V and 2 bases from J, with 11 bases in between. CDR3 nucleotide sequence: TGTGCCAGCTCACCACCGGGGGGAAGGGGCAATCAGCCCCAGCATTTT. It is translated as CASSPPGGRGNQPQHF.